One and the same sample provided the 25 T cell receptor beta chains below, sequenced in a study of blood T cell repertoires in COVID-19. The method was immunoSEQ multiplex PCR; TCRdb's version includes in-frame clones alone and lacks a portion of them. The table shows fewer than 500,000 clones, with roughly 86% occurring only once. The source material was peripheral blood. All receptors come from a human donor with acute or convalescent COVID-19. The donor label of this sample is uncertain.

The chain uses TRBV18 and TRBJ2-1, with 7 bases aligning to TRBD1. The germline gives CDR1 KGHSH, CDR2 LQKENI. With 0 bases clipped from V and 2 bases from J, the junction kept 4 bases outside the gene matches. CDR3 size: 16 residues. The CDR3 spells CASSPPTGNPYNEQFF. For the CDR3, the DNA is TGTGCCAGCTCACCACCGACAGGGAACCCCTACAATGAGCAGTTCTTC.

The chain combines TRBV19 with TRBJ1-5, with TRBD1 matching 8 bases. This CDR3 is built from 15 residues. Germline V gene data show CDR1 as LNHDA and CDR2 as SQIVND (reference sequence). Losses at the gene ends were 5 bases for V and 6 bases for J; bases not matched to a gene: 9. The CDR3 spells CASSLQQGGVQPQHF. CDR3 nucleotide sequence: TGTGCCAGTAGTCTTCAACAGGGGGGGGTTCAGCCCCAGCATTTT.

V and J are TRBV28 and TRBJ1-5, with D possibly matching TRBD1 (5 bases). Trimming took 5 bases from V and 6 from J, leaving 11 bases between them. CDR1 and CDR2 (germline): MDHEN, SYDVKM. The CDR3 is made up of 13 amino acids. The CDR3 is CASSRQYSQPQHF. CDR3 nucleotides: TGTGCCAGCAGTAGACAGTATTCTCAGCCCCAGCATTTT.

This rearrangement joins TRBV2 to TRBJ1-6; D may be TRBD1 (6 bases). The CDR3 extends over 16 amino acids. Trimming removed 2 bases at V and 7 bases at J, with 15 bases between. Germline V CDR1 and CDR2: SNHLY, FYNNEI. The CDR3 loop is CASSEIGQYGNSPLHF. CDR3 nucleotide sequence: TGTGCCAGCAGTGAAATCGGACAGTACGGAAATTCACCCCTCCACTTT.

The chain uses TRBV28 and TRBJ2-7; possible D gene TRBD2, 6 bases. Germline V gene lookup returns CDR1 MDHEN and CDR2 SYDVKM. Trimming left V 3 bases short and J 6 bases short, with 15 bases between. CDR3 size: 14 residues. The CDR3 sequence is CASSFQTSIPEQYF. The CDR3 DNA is TGTGCCAGCAGTTTCCAGACTAGTATCCCCGAGCAGTACTTC.

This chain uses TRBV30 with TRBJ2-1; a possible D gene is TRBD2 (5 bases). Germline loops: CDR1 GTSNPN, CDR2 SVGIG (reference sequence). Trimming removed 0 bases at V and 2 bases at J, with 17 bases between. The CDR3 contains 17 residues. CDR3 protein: CAWSVEALATPYNEQFF. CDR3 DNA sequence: TGTGCCTGGAGTGTAGAGGCCCTAGCAACCCCCTACAATGAGCAGTTCTTC.

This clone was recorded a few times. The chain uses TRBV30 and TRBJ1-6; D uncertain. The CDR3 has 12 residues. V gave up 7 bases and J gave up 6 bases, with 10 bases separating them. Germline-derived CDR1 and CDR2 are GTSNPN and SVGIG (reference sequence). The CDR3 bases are TGTGCCTCGACACGTCCTAATTCACCCCTCCACTTT. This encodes CASTRPNSPLHF.

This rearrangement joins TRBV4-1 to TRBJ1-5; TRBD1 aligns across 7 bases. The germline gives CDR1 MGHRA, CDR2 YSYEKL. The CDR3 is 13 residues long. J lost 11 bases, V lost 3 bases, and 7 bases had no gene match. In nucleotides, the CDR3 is TGCGCCAGCAGCCAGGCCCAGGGGGTGGCCCAGCATTTT. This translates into CASSQAQGVAQHF.

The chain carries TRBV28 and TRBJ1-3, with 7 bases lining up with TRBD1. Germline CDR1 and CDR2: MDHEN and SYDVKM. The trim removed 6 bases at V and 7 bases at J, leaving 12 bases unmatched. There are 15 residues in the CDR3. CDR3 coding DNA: TGTGCCAGCAGCCAGACAGGGTTCGGAGGGAACACCATATATTTT. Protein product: CASSQTGFGGNTIYF.

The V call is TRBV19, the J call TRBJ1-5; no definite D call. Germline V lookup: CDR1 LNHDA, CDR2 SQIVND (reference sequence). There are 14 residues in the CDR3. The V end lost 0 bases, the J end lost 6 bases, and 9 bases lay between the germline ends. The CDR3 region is CASSIEMNGQPQHF. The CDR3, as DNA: TGTGCCAGTAGTATAGAGATGAACGGTCAGCCCCAGCATTTT. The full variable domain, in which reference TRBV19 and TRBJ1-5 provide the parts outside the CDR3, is DGGITQSPKYLFRKEGQNVTLSCEQNLNHDAMYWYRQDPGQGLRLIYYSQIVNDFQKGDIAEGYSVSREKKESFPLTVTSAQKNPTAFYLCASSIEMNGQPQHFGDGTRLSIL.

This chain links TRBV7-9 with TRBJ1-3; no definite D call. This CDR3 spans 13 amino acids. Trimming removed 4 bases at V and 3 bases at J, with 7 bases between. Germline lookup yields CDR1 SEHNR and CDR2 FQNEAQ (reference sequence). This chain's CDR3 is CASSWTDGNTIYF. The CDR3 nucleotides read TGTGCCAGCAGCTGGACTGATGGAAACACCATATATTTT.

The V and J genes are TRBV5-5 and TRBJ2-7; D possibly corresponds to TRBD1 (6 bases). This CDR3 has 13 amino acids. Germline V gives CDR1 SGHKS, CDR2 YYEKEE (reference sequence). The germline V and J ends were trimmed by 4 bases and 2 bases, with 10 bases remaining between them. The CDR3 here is CASSRTATYEQYF. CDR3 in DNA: TGTGCCAGCAGCCGGACAGCGACCTACGAGCAGTACTTC.

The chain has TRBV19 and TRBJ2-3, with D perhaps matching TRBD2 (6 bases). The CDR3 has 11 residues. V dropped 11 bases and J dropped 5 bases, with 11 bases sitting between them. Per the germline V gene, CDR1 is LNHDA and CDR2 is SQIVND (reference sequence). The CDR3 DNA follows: TGTGCCTGCGGGATCAAAGATACGCAGTATTTT. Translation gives CACGIKDTQYF.

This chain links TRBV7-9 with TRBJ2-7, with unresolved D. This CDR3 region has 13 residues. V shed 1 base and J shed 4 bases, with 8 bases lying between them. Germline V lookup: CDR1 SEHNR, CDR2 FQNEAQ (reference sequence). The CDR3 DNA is TGTGCCAGCAGCTTAGGGCTTGGTTACGAGCAGTACTTC. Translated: CASSLGLGYEQYF.

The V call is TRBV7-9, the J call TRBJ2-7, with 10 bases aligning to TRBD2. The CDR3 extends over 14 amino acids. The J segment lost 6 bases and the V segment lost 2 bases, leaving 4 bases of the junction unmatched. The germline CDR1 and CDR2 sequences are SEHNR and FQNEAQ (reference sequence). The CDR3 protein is CASSLLAGVGEQYF. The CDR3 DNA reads TGTGCCAGCAGCTTACTAGCGGGAGTCGGCGAGCAGTACTTC.

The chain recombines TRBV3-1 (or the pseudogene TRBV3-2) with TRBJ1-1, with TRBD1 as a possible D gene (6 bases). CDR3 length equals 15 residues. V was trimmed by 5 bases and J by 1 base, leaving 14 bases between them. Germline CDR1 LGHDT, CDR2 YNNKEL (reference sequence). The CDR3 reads CASSASDRRNTEAFF. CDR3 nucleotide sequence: TGTGCCAGCAGCGCCTCGGACAGAAGGAACACTGAAGCTTTCTTT.

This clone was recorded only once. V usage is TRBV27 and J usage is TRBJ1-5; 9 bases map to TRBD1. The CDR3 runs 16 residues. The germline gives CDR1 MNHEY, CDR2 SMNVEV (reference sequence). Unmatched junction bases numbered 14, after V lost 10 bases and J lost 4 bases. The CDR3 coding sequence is TGTGCCACCAAACCCATGGGACAGGGCGGGAATCAGCCCCAGCATTTT. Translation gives CATKPMGQGGNQPQHF.

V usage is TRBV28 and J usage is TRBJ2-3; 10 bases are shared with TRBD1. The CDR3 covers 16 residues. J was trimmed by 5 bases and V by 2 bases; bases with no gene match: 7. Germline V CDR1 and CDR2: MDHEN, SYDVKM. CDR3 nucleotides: TGTGCCAGCAGTTTACGCGGGACAGGGGTTAAAGATACGCAGTATTTT. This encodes CASSLRGTGVKDTQYF.

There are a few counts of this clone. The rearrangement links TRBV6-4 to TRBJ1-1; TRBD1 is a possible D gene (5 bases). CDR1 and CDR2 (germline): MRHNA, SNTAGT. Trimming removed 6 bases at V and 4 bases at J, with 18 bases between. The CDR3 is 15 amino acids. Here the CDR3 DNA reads TGTGCCAGCAGCCCTTGGGTACAGGTGGCCACTGAAGCTTTCTTT. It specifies CASSPWVQVATEAFF.

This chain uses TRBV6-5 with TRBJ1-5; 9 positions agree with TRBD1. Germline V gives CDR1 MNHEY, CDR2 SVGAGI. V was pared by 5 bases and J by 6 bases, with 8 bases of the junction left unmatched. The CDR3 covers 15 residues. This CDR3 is CASSPRGQGSQPQHF. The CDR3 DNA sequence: TGTGCCAGCAGTCCAAGGGGACAGGGCAGTCAGCCCCAGCATTTT.

Here the CDR3 reads CASSLGLGALGANVLTF. The DNA of the CDR3 is TGTGCCAGCAGCTTGGGGCTAGGGGCGCTTGGGGCCAACGTCCTGACTTTC. This chain joins TRBV7-9 and TRBJ2-6; maybe TRBD1 (5 bases). CDR1 and CDR2 (germline): SEHNR, FQNEAQ (reference sequence). Trimming stripped 3 bases from V and 3 bases from J, with 15 bases between. CDR3 length: 17 amino acids. The full variable domain, completed using reference TRBV7-9 and TRBJ2-6, is DTGVSQNPRHKITKRGQNVTFRCDPISEHNRLYWYRQTLGQGPEFLTYFQNEAQLEKSRLLSDRFSAERPKGSFSTLEIQRTEQGDSAMYLCASSLGLGALGANVLTFGAGSRLTVL.

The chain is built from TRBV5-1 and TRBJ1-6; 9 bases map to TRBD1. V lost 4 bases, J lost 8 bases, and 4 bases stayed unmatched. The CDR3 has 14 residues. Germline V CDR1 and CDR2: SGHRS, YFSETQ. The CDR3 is CASSAGQGYSPLHF. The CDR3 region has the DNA TGCGCCAGCAGCGCGGGACAGGGATATTCACCCCTCCACTTT.

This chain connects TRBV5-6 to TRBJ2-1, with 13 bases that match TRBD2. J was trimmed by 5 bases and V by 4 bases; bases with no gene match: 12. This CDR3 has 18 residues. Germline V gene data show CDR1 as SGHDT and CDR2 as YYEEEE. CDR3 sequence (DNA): TGTGCCAGCAGCCGACCCCCTGCCGGGACTAGCGGGAACAATGAGCAGTTCTTC. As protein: CASSRPPAGTSGNNEQFF.

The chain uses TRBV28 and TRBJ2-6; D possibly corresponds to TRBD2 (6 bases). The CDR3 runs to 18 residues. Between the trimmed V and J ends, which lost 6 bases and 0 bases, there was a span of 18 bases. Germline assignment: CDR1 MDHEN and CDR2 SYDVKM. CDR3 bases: TGTGCCAGCAGACGCGCCGGGAGCTCTTTCTCTGGGGCCAACGTCCTGACTTTC. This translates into CASRRAGSSFSGANVLTF.

The CDR3 nucleotides are TGTGCCAGCAGCTTATGGACAGCCGTTTATTCCTCTGGAAACACCATATATTTT. It is translated as CASSLWTAVYSSGNTIYF. V is TRBV7-9 and J is TRBJ1-3, with a weak D call TRBD1 (6 bases). The CDR3 is 18 amino acids. The germline V gene encodes CDR1 SEHNR and CDR2 FQNEAQ (reference sequence). V was cut by 2 bases and J by 0 bases, with 17 bases left in between.